This TCR beta chain was observed in a study of breast tumors, draining lymph nodes, adjacent tissues. One entry per CDR3 protein, called by TCRdb with MiXCR from the multiplex PCR reads. Among approximately 89,000 distinct CDR3 sequences listed, around 29% were seen once. This clonotype came up a few times. As yet, its antigen is unknown. The lymph nodes were axillary draining lymph nodes from breast cancer patients. Study results and caveats: Findings are consistent with lymph node origin and intratumoral expansion of most tumor T cells. The lymph node origin of tumor T cells was framed as consistent with a hypothesis, not demonstrated.

Between the trimmed V and J ends, which lost 5 bases and 4 bases, there was a span of 14 bases. Germline CDR1 MNHEY, CDR2 SVGEGT. CDR3 size: 14 residues. The sequenced sample consisted of axillary lymph node tissue. This TCR was sampled from a female donor with breast cancer. Some clones in this sample may be carry-over from other donors' samples. The chain links TRBV6-2 or TRBV6-3 to TRBJ1-2; tentatively, D is TRBD1 (5 bases). The CDR3 DNA follows: TGTGCCAGCAGTCACCATCCTGACAGCTATGGCTACACCTTC. It is translated as CASSHHPDSYGYTF.